This TCR beta chain was captured in a study of beta chain features in type 1 diabetes (dated by TCRdb to the late 2010s). A note on the overall study: No differences in mean age, gender distribution, total cell number or subset yield were found between patients and healthy donors. A total of about 110,000,000 sorted cells were examined across all samples, and a strong correlation was observed between cell number per subset and RNA yield. The study compared TCRB repertoires of sorted circulating CD4+ T cell subsets between recently diagnosed type 1 diabetes patients and matched healthy donors. Regulatory and stem cell-like memory subsets were obtained from only 8 patients and roughly 8 healthy donors, while naive and central memory subsets were obtained from all 28 donors. What the study reported, not specific to this receptor: Type 1 diabetes patients showed a moderate but significant shortening of TCRB CDR3 length in all four CD4+ subsets. Because cDNA was sequenced instead of genomic DNA, highly expressing activated cells could be over-represented, though the groups showed no difference in activation or CD3 levels. The naive, central memory and regulatory TCRB repertoires appeared to resemble one another more closely among patients than among healthy donors. Because small numbers of individuals were included in the HLA sub-analyses, any influence of HLA type on TCRB rearrangement was left unresolved. Shorter templates might have been favored by PCR, but patient and control samples were amplified and corrected together, so both groups would have been affected equally by any skew. Patients with type 1 diabetes made fewer insertions and deleted more nucleotides at VDJ recombination sites, implying thymic rearrangement abnormalities.

The entire amount of isolated RNA was reverse transcribed using the High Capacity cDNA Reverse Transcription Kit, so the sequenced TCRB transcripts were expressed ones. Deep immunoSEQ sequencing was performed on naive, central memory and regulatory T cell samples, with an average of roughly 3.5 million total reads per sample. After sorted cells were lysed in RLT buffer, RNA was extracted with DNase-treated RNeasy Micro or Mini kits, with the choice depending on cell number. Each cell subset was processed on its own to prevent cross-contamination, while patient and healthy donor samples were processed together. The immunoSEQ multiplex PCR was used to amplify TCRB sequences from cDNA, generating 87-bp fragments that spanned the CDR3 region. Sequencing of the amplicons was done on the Illumina HiSeq platform. Concerning the study's data processing: PCR bias was corrected computationally using synthetic template baselines, and reads within Hamming distance 2 were collapsed, with unmergeable singletons discarded. Reads were aligned to IMGT to assign V, D and J genes, CDR3 length, and insertions or deletions at six rearrangement sites. Within each subset, clonotype counts were normalized to sorted cell number, and only after that were true diversity and Gini coefficients computed with the tcR R package. The overlap coefficient, calculated on TCRB nucleotide sequences, was used to measure repertoire sharing. TCRdb took over this immuneACCESS table, retaining in-frame rearrangements with V and J assigned. Such tables are incomplete; in checked studies, under half of the missing clones stem from an unresolved V gene, and the remainder is unexplained. That table furnishes V, J and clone size, whereas the DNA furnished D and trimming. This sample has 200,000 to 300,000 clones in its table, and 25% to 30% of those were observed once. Of the sample, approximately 4% is held by the ten largest clones.

Of note for this clone: Its antigen remains unidentified. Base qualities are missing; no much larger clone stands one base away.

A single peripheral blood draw of about 120 mL on average was collected from each donor into heparinised tubes. Using a panel that included CD45RO, CCR7, CD25, CD127, CD95 and CD27, naive, central memory, regulatory and stem cell-like memory CD4+ T cells were sorted on a BD FACSAria II. Purity was above 98% for every sorted population. PBMCs were isolated immediately by Lymphoprep density gradient centrifugation and stained directly without culture. Samples were stained and sorted in pairs, with one healthy donor and one patient per experiment, so that batch effects were minimized. V lost 0 bases and J lost 2 bases; the stretch between them is 13 bases long. Taken from the germline V gene, the CDR1 and CDR2 loops are ENHRY and SYGVKD. The CDR3 runs 16 residues from the cysteine to the phenylalanine. CDR3 DNA only is kept here, 48 bases in frame from base 1.

The TCR comes from a young man in good health. The chain couples TRBV10-3 to TRBJ1-2, with a tentative D gene TRBD1 over 5 matching bases. The sample taken for sequencing was central memory CD4+ T cells from blood. CDR3 sequence: CAISESGDGINYGYTF. The DNA sequence is as follows: TGTGCCATCAGTGAGTCAGGGGACGGGATCAACTATGGCTACACCTTC.